One TCR beta chain is described in this entry. A much bigger clone sits one base away, suggesting this may be a read error. This sample stems from a study of metastatic and nonmetastatic thyroid tumors. Study details: The study looked at repertoires side by side in blood and in tumor or nodule tissue from malignant and benign thyroid patients.

No treatment of any kind had been given to any patient before thyroid surgery. Authors' processing steps: It was from CDR3 differences across clinicopathological groups that a distant-metastasis classifier for papillary thyroid cancer was built. TCRdb reanalyzed the PCR reads with MiXCR. V and J calls and clone size were set by TCRdb, not the authors. The profile covers 30,000 to 35,000 clones, with about 15% appearing a single time and about 20% taken by the ten largest. Germline values: CDR1 SGDLS, CDR2 YYNGEE. The CDR3 runs to 13 residues. The sequence was obtained from a male donor with papillary thyroid cancer or a benign thyroid nodule (not recorded which). Some clones in this sample may be carry-over from other donors' samples. The chain combines TRBV9 with TRBJ2-5; unclear D gene. The sequencing sample was made of blood. CDR3 residues: CASSVGVSETKYF. DNA of the CDR3: TGTGCCAGCAGCGTAGGGGTGAGCGAGACCAAGTACTTC.